The entry below describes one T cell receptor beta chain. The target antigen is unknown. This entry comes from a study of cytomegalovirus exposure and HLA in healthy donors. Study-level points and caveats: DRB1 showed the most TCR associations and HLA-C the fewest in a later analysis, as rates varied by HLA locus. Earlier analysis found most TCR beta V segments productive about 90% or about 30% of the time.

This CDR3 region has 14 residues. The ends were cut back, 4 bases at V and 5 bases at J, with 13 bases in the middle. The germline gives CDR1 SGHDT, CDR2 YYEEEE. The study ran its PCR with 60 Vbeta and 13 Jbeta primers. Generated by immunoSEQ multiplex PCR, the TCRdb table keeps only in-frame clones and is missing some. Here the sample spans about 110,000 clones, 60% to 75% being singletons. Sequenced: PBMCs. This TCR was sampled from a man in his forties in good health and CMV-seropositive. This chain links TRBV5-6 with TRBJ1-5, with D perhaps TRBD1 (5 bases). The CDR3 DNA follows: TGTGCCAGCAGCCAGGGAGGGGCAGATCAGCCCCAGCATTTT. This sequence encodes CASSQGGADQPQHF.